This T cell receptor beta chain was recovered during a study of T-cell reconstitution after alpha-beta-depleted transplantation in children. A note on this clonotype: The antigen is unknown.

The authors prepared the TCRbeta library with unique molecular identifiers. TCRdb re-called the PCR reads with MiXCR, one entry per CDR3 protein. Of approximately 500,000 distinct CDR3 sequences listed, about a quarter are singletons. The study, taken as a whole, reports: Two months or so post-transplant, alpha-beta T cells reportedly derived from several hundred expanded graft clones. T-cell counts and diversity at one year following transplant were attributed mainly to newly produced T cells.

CDR3 length: 17 residues. V lost 4 bases and J lost 0; bases outside the gene matches: 8. CDR1 is DFQATT and CDR2 is SNEGSKA in the germline V gene (reference sequence). The receptor was isolated from a boy under two years old with Wiskott-Aldrich syndrome, due to receive a stem cell transplant. The rearrangement uses TRBV20-1 and TRBJ2-1; TRBD2 matches at 11 bases. The sample here was PBMCs, taken before TCRalphabeta/CD19-depleted stem cell transplant. The CDR3 DNA is TGCAGTGCTAAAAGGGCGGGACTAGCGGTCTCCTACAATGAGCAGTTCTTC. Its protein is CSAKRAGLAVSYNEQFF.